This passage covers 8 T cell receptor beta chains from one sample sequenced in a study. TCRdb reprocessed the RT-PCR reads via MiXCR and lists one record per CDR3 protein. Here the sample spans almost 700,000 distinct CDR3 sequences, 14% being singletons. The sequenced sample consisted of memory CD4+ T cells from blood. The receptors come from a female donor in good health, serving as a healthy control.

CDR3 sequence (DNA): TGTGCCAGCAGTCTGATGCAAGTTAGCAATCAGCCCCAGCATTTT. This translates into CASSLMQVSNQPQHF. The V gene is TRBV28, the J gene TRBJ1-5; D not resolved. This CDR3 spans 15 amino acids. Germline CDR1 MDHEN, CDR2 SYDVKM. The ends were cut back, 5 bases at V and 0 bases at J, with 11 bases in the middle.

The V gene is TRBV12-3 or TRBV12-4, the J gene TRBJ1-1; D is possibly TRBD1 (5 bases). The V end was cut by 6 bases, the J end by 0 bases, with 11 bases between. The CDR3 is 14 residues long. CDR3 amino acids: CASSFEGMNTEAFF. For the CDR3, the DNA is TGTGCCAGCAGCTTTGAGGGGATGAACACTGAAGCTTTCTTT.

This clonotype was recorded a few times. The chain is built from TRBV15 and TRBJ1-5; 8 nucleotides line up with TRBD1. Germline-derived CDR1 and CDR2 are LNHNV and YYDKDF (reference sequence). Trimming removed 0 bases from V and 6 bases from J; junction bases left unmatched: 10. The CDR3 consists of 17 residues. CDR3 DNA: TGTGCCACCAGCAGAGATTCACGGACAGGGCGCGGTCAGCCCCAGCATTTT. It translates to CATSRDSRTGRGQPQHF.

CDR3 sequence reads: CSAARPTGYNSPLHF. The CDR3, as DNA: TGCAGTGCCGCCCGCCCGACAGGGTACAATTCACCCCTCCACTTT. This rearrangement joins TRBV20-1 to TRBJ1-6; 7 nucleotides align to TRBD1. The length of the CDR3 is 15 residues. Trimming removed 6 bases from V and 7 bases from J; junction bases left unmatched: 12. Looked up from germline, CDR1 is DFQATT and CDR2 is SNEGSKA (reference sequence).

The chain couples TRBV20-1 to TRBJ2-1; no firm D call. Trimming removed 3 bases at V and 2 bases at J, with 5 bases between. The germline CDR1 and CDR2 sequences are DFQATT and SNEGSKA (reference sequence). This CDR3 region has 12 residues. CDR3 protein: CSASATYNEQFF. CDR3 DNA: TGCAGTGCTAGCGCAACCTACAATGAGCAGTTCTTC.

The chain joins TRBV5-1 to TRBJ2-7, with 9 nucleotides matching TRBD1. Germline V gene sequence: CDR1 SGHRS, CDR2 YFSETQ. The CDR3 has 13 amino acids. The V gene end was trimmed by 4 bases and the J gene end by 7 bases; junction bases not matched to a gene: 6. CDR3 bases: TGCGCCAGCAGCGGGGACAGGGTTCGAGAGCAGTACTTC. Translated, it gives CASSGDRVREQYF.

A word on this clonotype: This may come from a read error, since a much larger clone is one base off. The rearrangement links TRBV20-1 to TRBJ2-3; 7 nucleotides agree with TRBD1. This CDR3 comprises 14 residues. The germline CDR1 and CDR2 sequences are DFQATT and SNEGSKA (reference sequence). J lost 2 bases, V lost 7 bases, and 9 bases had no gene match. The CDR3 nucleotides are TGCAGTGACCGAGGGACAGAGTTCACAGATACGCAGTATTTT. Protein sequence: CSDRGTEFTDTQYF.

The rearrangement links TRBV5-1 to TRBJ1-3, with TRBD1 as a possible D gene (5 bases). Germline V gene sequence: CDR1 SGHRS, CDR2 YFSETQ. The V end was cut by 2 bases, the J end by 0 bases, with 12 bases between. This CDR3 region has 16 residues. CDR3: CASSFQGLFSGNTIYF. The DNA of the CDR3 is TGCGCCAGCAGCTTCCAGGGTCTTTTCTCTGGAAACACCATATATTTT.